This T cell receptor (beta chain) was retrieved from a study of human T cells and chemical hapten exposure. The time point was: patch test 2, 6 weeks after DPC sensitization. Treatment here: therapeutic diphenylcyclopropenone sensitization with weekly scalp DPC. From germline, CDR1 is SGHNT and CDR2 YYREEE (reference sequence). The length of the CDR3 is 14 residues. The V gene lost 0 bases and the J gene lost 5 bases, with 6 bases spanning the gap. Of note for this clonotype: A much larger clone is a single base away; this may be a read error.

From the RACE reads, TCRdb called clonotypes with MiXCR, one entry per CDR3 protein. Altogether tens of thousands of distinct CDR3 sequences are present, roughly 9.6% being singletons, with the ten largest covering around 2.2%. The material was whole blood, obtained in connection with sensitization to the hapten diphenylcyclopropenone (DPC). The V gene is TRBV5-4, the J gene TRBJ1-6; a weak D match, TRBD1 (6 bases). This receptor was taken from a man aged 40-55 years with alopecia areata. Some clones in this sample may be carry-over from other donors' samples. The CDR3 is CASSLGQDNSPLHF. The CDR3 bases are TGTGCCAGCAGCTTGGGACAGGATAATTCACCCCTCCACTTT.